This T cell receptor (beta chain) was documented in a study of OX40 agonist ivuxolimab in advanced cancers. At the level of the study: Dose-escalation patients had hepatocellular carcinoma, melanoma, renal cell or head and neck cancer.

Germline V gene sequence: CDR1 MNHNY, CDR2 SVGAGI (reference sequence). This CDR3 spans 15 amino acids. V lost 4 bases and J 3 bases, leaving 15 bases between the germline ends. Measured with immunoSEQ multiplex PCR; TCRdb has only the in-frame clones, and not every one. Among some 40,000 clones listed, roughly 83% were seen once. The sequencing here drew on CD4+ or CD8+ T cells sorted from blood, taken in a trial of the OX40 agonist ivuxolimab. The chain joins TRBV6-6 to TRBJ1-1; D perhaps matches TRBD1 (5 bases). The sequence derives from an adult with an advanced solid tumor such as melanoma, head and neck, liver or kidney cancer. CDR3 region: CASSSPSWGDTEAFF. The CDR3 nucleotides read TGTGCCAGCAGTTCCCCGAGTTGGGGGGACACTGAAGCTTTCTTT.